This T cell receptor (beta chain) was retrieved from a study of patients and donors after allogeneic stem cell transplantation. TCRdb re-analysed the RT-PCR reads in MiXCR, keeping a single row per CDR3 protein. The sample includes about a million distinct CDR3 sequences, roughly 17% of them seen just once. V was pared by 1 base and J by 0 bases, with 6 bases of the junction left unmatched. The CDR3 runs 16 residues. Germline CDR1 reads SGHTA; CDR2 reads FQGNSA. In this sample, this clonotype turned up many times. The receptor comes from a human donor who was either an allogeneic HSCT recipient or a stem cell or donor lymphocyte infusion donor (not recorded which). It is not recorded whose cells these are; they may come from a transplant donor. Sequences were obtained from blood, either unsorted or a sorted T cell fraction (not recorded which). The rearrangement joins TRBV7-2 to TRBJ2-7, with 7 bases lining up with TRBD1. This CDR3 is CASSLEGTVSSYEQYF. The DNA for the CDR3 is TGTGCCAGCAGCTTAGAAGGGACAGTGAGCTCCTACGAGCAGTACTTC.